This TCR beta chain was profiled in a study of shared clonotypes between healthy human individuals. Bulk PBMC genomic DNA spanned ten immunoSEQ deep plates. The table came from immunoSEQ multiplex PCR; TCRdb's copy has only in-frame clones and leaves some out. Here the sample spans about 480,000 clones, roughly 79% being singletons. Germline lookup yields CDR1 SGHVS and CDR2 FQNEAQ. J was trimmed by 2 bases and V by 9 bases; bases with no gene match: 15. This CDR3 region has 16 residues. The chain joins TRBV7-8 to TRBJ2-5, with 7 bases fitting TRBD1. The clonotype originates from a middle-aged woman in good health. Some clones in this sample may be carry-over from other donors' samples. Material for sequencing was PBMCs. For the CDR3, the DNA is TGTGCCAGTCAGGACAGGTTCAATCGGGATCAAGAGACCCAGTACTTC. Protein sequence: CASQDRFNRDQETQYF.